This T cell receptor (beta chain) comes out of a study of T cells in Graves' hyperthyroidism and ophthalmopathy. General study findings and limits: Ophthalmopathy was model-predicted a median approximately 6.9 months pre-onset.

There were TCR beta CDR3 regions amplified from RNA transcripts. The TCR CDR3 first-round RT-PCR relied on the HTBI primer set. TCRdb re-analysed the multiplex PCR reads in MiXCR, keeping a single row per CDR3 protein. The repertoire holds 550,000 to 700,000 distinct CDR3 sequences, with roughly 14% as singletons. Patients were excluded because of uncontrolled infection, other autoimmune disease, pregnancy or lactation. Diagnoses rested on clinical symptoms, serum thyroxine and TRAb, thyroid ultrasound and orbital computed tomography. V was clipped by 5 bases and J by 5 bases, with 15 bases between them. This CDR3 is built from 14 residues. This clonotype was counted ten times or more. Its specificity is unknown.

Sequenced material: blood. The chain couples TRBV12-3 or TRBV12-4 to TRBJ1-1; TRBD1 might be the D (6 bases). This TCR derives from a woman aged 40-49 years with Graves' ophthalmopathy. CDR3 sequence (DNA): TGTGCCAGCAGTGGGCCCCGGGGGCGGACTGAAGCTTTCTTT. It yields the protein CASSGPRGRTEAFF.